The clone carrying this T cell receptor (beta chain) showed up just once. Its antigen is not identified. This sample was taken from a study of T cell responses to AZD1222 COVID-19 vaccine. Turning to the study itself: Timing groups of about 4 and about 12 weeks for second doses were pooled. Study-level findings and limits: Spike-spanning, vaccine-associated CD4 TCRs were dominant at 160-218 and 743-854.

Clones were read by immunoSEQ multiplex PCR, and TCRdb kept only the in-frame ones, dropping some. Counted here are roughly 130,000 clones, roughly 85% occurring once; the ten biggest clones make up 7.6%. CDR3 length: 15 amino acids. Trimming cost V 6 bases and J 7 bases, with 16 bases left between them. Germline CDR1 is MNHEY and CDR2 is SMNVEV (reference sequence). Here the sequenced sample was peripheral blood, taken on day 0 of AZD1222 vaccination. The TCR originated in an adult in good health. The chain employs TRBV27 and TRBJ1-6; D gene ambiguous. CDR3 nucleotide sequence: TGTGCCAGCAGAGCTCGTCCACCTGCAAATTCACCCCTCCACTTT. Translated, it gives CASRARPPANSPLHF.